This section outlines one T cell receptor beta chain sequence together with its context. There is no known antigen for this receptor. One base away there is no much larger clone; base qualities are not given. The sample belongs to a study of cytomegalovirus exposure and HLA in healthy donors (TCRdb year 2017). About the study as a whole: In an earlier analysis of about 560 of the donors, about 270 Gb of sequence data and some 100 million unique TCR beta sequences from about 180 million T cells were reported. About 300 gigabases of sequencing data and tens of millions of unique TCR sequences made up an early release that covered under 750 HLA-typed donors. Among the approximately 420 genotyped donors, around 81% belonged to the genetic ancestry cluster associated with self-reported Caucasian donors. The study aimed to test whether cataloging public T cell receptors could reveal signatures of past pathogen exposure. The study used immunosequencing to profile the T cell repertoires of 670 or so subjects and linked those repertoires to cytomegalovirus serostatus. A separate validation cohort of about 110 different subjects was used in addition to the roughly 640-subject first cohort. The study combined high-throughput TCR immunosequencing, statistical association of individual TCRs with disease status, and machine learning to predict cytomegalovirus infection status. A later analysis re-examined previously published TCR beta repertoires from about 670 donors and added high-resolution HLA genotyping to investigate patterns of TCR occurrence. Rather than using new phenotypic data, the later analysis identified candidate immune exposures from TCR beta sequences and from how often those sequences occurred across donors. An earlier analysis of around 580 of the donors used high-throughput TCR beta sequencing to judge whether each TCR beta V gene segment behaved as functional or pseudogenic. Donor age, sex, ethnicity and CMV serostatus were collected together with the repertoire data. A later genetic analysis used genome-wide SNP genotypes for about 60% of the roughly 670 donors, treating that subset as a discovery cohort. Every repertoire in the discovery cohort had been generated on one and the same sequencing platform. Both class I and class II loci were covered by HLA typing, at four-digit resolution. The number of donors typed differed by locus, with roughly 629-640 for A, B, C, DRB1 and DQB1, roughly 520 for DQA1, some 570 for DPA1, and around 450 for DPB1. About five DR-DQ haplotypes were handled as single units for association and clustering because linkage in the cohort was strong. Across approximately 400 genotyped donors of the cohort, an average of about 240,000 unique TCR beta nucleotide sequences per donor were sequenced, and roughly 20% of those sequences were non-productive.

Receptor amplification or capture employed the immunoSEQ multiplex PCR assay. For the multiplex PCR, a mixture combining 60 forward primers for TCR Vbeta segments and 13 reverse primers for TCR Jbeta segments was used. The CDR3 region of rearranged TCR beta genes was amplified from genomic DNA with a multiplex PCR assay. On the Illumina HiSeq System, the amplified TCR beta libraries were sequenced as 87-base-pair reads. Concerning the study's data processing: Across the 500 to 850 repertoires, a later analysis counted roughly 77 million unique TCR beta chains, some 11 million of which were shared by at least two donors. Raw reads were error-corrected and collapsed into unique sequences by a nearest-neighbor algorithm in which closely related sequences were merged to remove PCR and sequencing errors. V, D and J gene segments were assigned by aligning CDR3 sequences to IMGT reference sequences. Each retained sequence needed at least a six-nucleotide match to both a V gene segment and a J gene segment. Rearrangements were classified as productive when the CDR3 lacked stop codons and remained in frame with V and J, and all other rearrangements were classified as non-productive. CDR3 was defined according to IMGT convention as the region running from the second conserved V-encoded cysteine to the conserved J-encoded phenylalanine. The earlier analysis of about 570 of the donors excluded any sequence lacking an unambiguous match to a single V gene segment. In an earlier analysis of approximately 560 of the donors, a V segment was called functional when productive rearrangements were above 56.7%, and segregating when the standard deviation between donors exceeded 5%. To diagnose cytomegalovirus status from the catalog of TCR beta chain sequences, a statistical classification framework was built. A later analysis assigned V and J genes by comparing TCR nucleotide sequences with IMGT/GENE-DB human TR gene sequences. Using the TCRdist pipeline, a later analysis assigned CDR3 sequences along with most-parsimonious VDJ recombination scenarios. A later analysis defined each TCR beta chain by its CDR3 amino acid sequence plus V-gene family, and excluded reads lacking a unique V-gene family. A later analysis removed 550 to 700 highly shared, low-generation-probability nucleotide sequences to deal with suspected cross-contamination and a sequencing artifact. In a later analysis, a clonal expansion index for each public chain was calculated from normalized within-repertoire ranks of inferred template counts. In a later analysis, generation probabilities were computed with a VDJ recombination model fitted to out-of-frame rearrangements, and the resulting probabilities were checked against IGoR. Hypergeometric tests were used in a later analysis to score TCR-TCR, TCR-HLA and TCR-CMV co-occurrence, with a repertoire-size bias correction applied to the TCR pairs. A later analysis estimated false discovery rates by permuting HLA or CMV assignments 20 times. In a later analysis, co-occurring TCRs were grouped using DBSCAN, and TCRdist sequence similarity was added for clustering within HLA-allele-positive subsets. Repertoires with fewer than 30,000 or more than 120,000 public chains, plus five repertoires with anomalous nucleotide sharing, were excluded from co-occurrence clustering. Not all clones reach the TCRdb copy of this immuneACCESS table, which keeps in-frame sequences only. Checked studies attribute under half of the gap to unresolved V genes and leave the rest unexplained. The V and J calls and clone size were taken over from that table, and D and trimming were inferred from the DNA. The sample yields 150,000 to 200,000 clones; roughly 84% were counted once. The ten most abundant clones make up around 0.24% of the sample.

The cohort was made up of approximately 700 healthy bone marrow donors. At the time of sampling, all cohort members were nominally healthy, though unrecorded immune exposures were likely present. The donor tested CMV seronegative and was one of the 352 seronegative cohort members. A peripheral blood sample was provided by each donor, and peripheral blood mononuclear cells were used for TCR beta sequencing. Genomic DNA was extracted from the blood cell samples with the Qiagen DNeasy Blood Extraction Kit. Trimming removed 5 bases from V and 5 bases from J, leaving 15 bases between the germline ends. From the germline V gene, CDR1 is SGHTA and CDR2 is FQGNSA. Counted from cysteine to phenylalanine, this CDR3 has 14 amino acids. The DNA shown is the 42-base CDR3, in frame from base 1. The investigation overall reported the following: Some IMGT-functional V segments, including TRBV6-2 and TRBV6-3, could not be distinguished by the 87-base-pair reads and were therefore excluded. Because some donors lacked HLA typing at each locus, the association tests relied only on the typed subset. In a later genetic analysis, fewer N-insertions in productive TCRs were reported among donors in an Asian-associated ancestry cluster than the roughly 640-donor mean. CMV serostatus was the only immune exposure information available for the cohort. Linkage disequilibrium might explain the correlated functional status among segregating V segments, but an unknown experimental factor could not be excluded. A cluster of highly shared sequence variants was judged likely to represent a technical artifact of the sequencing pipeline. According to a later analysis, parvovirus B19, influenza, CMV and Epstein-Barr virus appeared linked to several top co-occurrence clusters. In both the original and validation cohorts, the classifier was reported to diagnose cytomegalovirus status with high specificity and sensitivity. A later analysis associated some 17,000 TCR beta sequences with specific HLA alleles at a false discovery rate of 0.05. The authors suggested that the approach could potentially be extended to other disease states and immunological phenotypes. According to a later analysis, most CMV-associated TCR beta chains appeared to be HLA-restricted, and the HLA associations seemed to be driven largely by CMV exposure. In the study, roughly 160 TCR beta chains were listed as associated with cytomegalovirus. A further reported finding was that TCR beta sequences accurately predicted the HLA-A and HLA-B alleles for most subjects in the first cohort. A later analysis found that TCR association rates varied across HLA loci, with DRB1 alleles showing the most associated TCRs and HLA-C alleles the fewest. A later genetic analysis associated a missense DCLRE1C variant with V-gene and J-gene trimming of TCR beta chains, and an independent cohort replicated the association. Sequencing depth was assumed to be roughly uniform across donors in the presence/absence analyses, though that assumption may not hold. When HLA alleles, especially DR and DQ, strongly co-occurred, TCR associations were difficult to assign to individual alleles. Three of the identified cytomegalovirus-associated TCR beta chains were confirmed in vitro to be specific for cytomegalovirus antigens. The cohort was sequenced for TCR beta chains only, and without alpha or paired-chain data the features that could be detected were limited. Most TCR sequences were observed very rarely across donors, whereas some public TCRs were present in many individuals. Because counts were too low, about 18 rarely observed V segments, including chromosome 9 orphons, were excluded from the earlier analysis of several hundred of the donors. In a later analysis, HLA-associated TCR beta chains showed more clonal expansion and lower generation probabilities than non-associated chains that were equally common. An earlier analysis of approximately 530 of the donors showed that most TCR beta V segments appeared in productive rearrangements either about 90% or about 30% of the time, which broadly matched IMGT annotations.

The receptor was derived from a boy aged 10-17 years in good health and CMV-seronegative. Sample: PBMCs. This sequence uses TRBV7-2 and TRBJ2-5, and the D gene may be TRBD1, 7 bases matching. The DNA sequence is TGTGCCAGCAGCCGCAGGGGGGCGGAGGAGACCCAGTACTTC. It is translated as CASSRRGAEETQYF. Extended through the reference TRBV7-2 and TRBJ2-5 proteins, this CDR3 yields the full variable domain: GAGVSQSPSNKVTEKGKDVELRCDPISGHTALYWYRQSLGQGLEFLIYFQGNSAPDKSGLPSDRFSAERTGGSVSTLTIQRTQQEDSAVYLCASSRRGAEETQYFGPGTRLLVL.